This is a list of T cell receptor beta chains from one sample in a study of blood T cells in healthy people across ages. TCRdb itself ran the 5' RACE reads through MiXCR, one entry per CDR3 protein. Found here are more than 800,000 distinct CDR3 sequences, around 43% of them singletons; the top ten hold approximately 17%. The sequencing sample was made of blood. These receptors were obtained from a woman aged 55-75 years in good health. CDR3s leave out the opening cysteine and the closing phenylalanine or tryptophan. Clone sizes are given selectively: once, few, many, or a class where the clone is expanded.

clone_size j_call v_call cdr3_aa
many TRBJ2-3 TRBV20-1 SASPSGRATDTQY
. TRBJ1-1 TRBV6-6 ASSYSPGLNTEAF
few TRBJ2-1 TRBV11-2 ASSVGTSNNEQF
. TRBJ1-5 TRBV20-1 SAGVGAGGNQPQH
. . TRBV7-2 ASSPTSASGVGTQY
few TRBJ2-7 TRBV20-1 SARGTVRVYEQY
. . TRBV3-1 ASSQEGTSAMYEQY
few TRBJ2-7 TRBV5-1 ASSPGLGQGAHEQY
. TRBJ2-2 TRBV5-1 ASRSTVTGELF
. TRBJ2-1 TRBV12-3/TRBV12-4 ASSLTTSGIEQF
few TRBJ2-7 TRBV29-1 SVARDGGYEQY
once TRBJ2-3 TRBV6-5 ASSTMTSGRNMQY
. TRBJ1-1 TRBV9 ASSVLGQLFTEAF
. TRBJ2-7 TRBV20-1 SVRPRLYEQY
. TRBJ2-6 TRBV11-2 ASRTSRSSGANVLT
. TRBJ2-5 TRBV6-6 ANTGGRFETQY
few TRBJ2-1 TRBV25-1 ASSNRPGSGSYNEQF
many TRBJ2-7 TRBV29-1 SVGERESEQY
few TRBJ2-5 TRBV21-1 ASSNLGRGRVWETQY
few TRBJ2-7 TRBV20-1 SARDQRTRTYEQY
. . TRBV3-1 ASTGFETQY
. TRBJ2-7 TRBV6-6 ASTGQGENEQY
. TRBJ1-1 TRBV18 ASSPPNSLNTEAF
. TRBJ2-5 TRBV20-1 SAPLDRGLIETQY
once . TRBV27 ASSLLQGEQY
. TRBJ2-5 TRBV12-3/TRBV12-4 ASSLAIGLAGGSQETQY
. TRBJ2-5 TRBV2 ASLKPGQQETQY
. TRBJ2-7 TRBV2 ASSAGGLENRGQY
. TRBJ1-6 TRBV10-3 AIRDSYNSPLH
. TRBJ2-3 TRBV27 ASSTDSHFTDTQY
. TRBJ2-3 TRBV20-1 SAILAGFPTDTQY
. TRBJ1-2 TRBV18 ASSPIAPGGSNYVYT
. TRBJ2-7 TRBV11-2 ASSVQRGFYEQY
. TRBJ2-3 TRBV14 ASSRLAWSTDTQY
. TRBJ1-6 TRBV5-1 ASSLRTGESSPLH
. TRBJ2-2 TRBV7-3 ASSPIDGRAAGELF
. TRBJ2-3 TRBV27 ASKSGGRRSTDTQY
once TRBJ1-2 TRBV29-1 SVSSGANYGYT
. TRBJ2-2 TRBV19 ASSKGLGANTGELF
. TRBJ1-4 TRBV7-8 ASSLRGFATNEKLF
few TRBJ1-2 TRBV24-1 ATSAGDYNYGYT
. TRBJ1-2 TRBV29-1 SVGSQGGRYGYT
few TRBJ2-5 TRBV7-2 ASSLNGRLAGAQRQY
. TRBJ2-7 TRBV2 ASRGGWNYEQY
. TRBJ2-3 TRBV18 ASLSRERPDTQY
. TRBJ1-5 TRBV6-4 ASRASNSNQPQH
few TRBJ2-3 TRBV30 ARTGGQGVADTQY
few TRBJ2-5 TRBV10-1 ASSEAAGSGETQY
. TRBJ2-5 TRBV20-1 SAPKRTSGSLETQY
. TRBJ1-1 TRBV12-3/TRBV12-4 ASSFPGQNTEAF
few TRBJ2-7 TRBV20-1 SAPPGHPYEQY
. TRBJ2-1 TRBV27 ASSSMGNEQF
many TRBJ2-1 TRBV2 ASSTDRGVNHEQF
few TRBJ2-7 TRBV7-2 ASTFPGPYEQY
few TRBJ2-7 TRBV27 ASSFGEGAYEQY
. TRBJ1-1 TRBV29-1 SVEDGTGQMNTEAF
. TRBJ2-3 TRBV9 ASSPNSGDTQC
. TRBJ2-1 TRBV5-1 ASSGLTSGNHNEQF